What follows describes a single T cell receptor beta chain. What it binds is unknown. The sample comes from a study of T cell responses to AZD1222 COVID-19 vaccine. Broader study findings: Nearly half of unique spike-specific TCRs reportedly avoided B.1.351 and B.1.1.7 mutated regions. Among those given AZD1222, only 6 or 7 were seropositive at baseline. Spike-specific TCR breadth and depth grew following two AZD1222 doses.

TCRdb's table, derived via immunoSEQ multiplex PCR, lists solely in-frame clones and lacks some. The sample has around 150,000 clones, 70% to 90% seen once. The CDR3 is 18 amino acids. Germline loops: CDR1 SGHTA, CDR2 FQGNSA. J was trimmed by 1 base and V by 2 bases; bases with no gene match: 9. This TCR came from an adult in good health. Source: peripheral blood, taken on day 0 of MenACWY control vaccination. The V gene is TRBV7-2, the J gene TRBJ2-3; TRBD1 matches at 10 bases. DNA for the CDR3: TGTGCCAGCAGCTTACTCCCCTCCGGGACAGGGGGCACAGATACGCAGTATTTT. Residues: CASSLLPSGTGGTDTQYF.